The 9 T cell receptor beta chains listed next were all sequenced from one sample in a study of cytomegalovirus exposure and HLA in healthy donors. The PCR made use of 60 Vbeta and 13 Jbeta primers. Assay: immunoSEQ multiplex PCR; the TCRdb copy retains only in-frame clones and omits some. The repertoire holds 200,000 to 250,000 clones, with around 86% as singletons. The sequencing input was PBMCs. These receptors were obtained from a woman aged 50 to 65 in good health and CMV-seropositive.

V usage is TRBV9 and J usage is TRBJ2-1, with D possibly matching TRBD2 (6 bases). V lost 4 bases to trimming and J lost 1 base, with 15 bases between them. Germline V lookup: CDR1 SGDLS, CDR2 YYNGEE. The CDR3 loop spans 16 amino acids. The CDR3 reads CASSWGLLGSYNEQFF. In nucleotides, the CDR3 is TGTGCCAGCAGCTGGGGACTCCTAGGTTCCTACAATGAGCAGTTCTTC.

The V gene is TRBV9, the J gene TRBJ1-6; the D is unclear. The CDR3 runs to 16 residues. V shed 0 bases and J shed 0 bases, with 7 bases lying between them. Germline CDR1 SGDLS, CDR2 YYNGEE. The CDR3 sequence: CASSVDVSSYNSPLHF. CDR3 coding DNA: TGTGCCAGCAGCGTAGATGTGAGCTCCTATAATTCACCCCTCCACTTT.

This chain connects TRBV7-9 to TRBJ1-4; possibly TRBD1 for D (5 bases). Per the germline V gene, CDR1 is SEHNR and CDR2 is FQNEAQ (reference sequence). The ends were cut back, 1 base at V and 0 bases at J, with 9 bases in the middle. The CDR3 is 16 amino acids. The DNA for the CDR3 is TGTGCCAGCAGCTTAGGACAGCGAGCAACTAATGAAAAACTGTTTTTT. This translates into CASSLGQRATNEKLFF.

This clone was seen a handful of times. The CDR3 sequence: CASSHRGSGNTIYF. DNA for the CDR3: TGTGCCAGCAGCCATAGGGGCTCTGGAAACACCATATATTTT. This chain connects TRBV4-2 to TRBJ1-3; TRBD1 is a possible D gene (5 bases). The CDR3 is 14 amino acids. Trimming removed 3 bases at V and 0 bases at J, with 6 bases between. CDR1 and CDR2 (germline): LGHNA, YNFKEQ.

The chain joins TRBV7-9 to TRBJ2-1, with 13 bases lining up with TRBD2. V lost 7 bases to trimming and J lost 8 bases; unmatched junction nucleotides: 17. CDR3 size: 18 residues. Germline loops: CDR1 SEHNR, CDR2 FQNEAQ (reference sequence). CDR3 loop: CASIPRETSGGTFDEQFF. CDR3 coding DNA: TGTGCCAGCATCCCGCGGGAGACTAGCGGGGGGACTTTCGATGAGCAGTTCTTC.

This rearrangement joins TRBV9 to TRBJ2-3; D unresolved. Per germline, CDR1 SGDLS and CDR2 YYNGEE. Deletions cut 5 bases from V and 9 bases from J, with 16 bases between. This CDR3 spans 13 amino acids. The CDR3 loop reads CASSVSPQITQYF. Written as DNA, the CDR3 is TGTGCCAGCAGTGTATCACCACAGATAACGCAGTATTTT.

This chain connects TRBV5-1 to TRBJ2-7; possible D gene TRBD1, 7 bases. CDR3 length equals 14 residues. The germline gives CDR1 SGHRS, CDR2 YFSETQ. Trimming removed 7 bases at V and 3 bases at J, with 17 bases between. The CDR3 sequence: CASGPGAGGYEQYF. The CDR3 coding sequence is TGCGCCAGCGGGCCGGGGGCAGGGGGCTACGAGCAGTACTTC.

V usage is TRBV5-5 and J usage is TRBJ1-1; D not resolved. The CDR3 consists of 14 residues. V lost 0 bases to trimming and J lost 1 base, with 7 bases between them. The germline V gene has CDR1 SGHKS and CDR2 YYEKEE (reference sequence). CDR3 coding DNA: TGTGCCAGCAGCTTGGCGGCGGAGAACACTGAAGCTTTCTTT. Protein: CASSLAAENTEAFF.

The chain has TRBV27 and TRBJ2-1; D possibly corresponds to TRBD2 (5 bases). The V gene's germline CDR1 is MNHEY and CDR2 SMNVEV (reference sequence). Trimming removed 5 bases at V and 5 bases at J, with 16 bases between. CDR3 length: 15 residues. The CDR3 sequence is CASSGTRFSDNEQFF. The DNA for the CDR3 is TGTGCCAGCAGTGGTACTAGGTTTTCTGACAATGAGCAGTTCTTC.